The 2 T cell receptor beta chains in this list originate from one sample, sequenced in a study of blood T cell repertoires in COVID-19. Generated by immunoSEQ multiplex PCR, the TCRdb table keeps only in-frame clones and is missing some. The sample has hundreds of thousands of clones, around 87% seen once. Material for sequencing was peripheral blood. Source of these receptors: a woman in her sixties with COVID-19, enrolled during active disease.

The chain links TRBV27 to TRBJ1-2, with 8 bases lining up with TRBD1. The CDR3 is made up of 14 amino acids. J lost 6 bases, V lost 8 bases, and 11 bases had no gene match. CDR1 is MNHEY, CDR2 SMNVEV, per germline (reference sequence). The CDR3 protein is CASQAGGRSDGYTF. As DNA, the CDR3 is TGTGCCAGCCAAGCAGGGGGCAGGAGCGATGGCTACACCTTC.

CDR3: CASSSVNGNEQFF. In nucleotides, the CDR3 is TGTGCCAGCAGTTCGGTGAACGGCAATGAGCAGTTCTTC. This chain links TRBV28 with TRBJ2-1; D is unresolved. V lost 4 bases and J lost 6, with 10 bases in between. Germline V gene data show CDR1 as MDHEN and CDR2 as SYDVKM. The CDR3 sequence is 13 residues long. Full variable domain (remainder filled in from reference TRBV28 and TRBJ2-1): DVKVTQSSRYLVKRTGEKVFLECVQDMDHENMFWYRQDPGLGLRLIYFSYDVKMKEKGDIPEGYSVSREKKERFSLILESASTNQTSMYLCASSSVNGNEQFFGPGTRLTVL.